This is a list of T cell receptor beta chains from one sample in a study of early T cells in non-severe SARS-CoV-2 infection. TCRdb recomputed calls from the 5' RACE reads with MiXCR, one row per CDR3 protein. Of more than 55,000 distinct CDR3 sequences in the sample, around 5.7% are singletons; the top ten hold about 3.6%. The sequences come from whole blood, collected at baseline. All receptors derive from an adult who was a healthcare worker with PCR-confirmed SARS-CoV-2 infection or an uninfected control (not recorded which). The CDR3 runs from the conserved cysteine through the conserved F or W. A D gene is named only where the DNA matches it firmly. Where a row states a size, it is once, few, many or the class of an expanded clone; other rows omit it.

TRBJ2-1 TRBD2 many TRBV12-3/TRBV12-4 CAISHLFTGGAIGSYNEQFF TGTGCCATCTCGCACCTCTTTACGGGAGGTGCTATTGGCTCCTACAATGAGCAGTTCTTC
TRBJ2-1 TRBD2 - TRBV28 CASNRYLAGARNEQFF TGTGCCAGCAACCGTTACCTAGCGGGAGCTCGCAATGAGCAGTTCTTC
TRBJ1-5 - many TRBV28 CASRTGDNQPQHF TGTGCCAGCAGAACAGGAGATAATCAGCCCCAGCATTTT
TRBJ2-5 TRBD2 many TRBV20-1 CSARESYRTSGTKTQYF TGCAGTGCTAGAGAATCATACCGGACTAGCGGGACAAAGACCCAGTACTTC
TRBJ1-6 - - TRBV27 CASSFVGPNSPLHF TGTGCCAGCAGTTTCGTCGGGCCTAATTCACCCCTCCACTTT
TRBJ1-1 - many TRBV7-3 CASSSGQMNTEAFF TGTGCCAGCAGCTCCGGGCAGATGAACACTGAAGCTTTCTTT
TRBJ2-7 - - TRBV7-2 CASSPEDWRDGYEQYF TGTGCCAGCAGCCCAGAGGATTGGCGGGATGGTTACGAGCAGTACTTC
TRBJ2-5 TRBD1 many TRBV20-1 CSALLQGQDQETQYF TGCAGTGCCCTGCTTCAGGGACAGGACCAAGAGACCCAGTACTTC
TRBJ2-1 - many TRBV7-8 CASSLREPNTYNEQFF TGTGCCAGCAGTCTCAGGGAGCCCAATACCTACAATGAGCAGTTCTTC
TRBJ2-3 TRBD2 many TRBV20-1 CSASRREGGTDTQYF TGCAGTGCTAGTCGGCGGGAGGGCGGGACAGATACGCAGTATTTT
TRBJ2-7 TRBD2 many TRBV20-1 CSVIVATSGKSSYEQYF TGCAGTGTCATAGTCGCGACTAGCGGGAAGAGCTCCTACGAGCAGTACTTC
TRBJ2-7 - medium-sized TRBV20-1 CSARDGDSEQYF TGCAGTGCTAGAGATGGGGATAGCGAGCAGTACTTC
TRBJ2-6 - many TRBV7-9 CAGRGSGANVLTF TGTGCAGGGAGAGGGTCTGGGGCCAACGTCCTGACTTTC
TRBJ2-1 TRBD2 many TRBV7-9 CASSLEIGTSGREQFF TGTGCCAGCAGCTTAGAAATCGGGACTAGCGGGAGGGAACAGTTCTTC
TRBJ2-1 - few TRBV28 CASVVSLNEQFF TGTGCCAGTGTAGTGTCTTTGAATGAGCAGTTCTTC
TRBJ1-1 TRBD1 few TRBV5-1 CASSAGQGGRNTEAFF TGCGCCAGCAGCGCCGGACAGGGAGGGCGAAACACTGAAGCTTTCTTT
TRBJ2-7 - many TRBV20-1 CSARWGPVYEQYF TGCAGTGCTAGATGGGGGCCAGTCTACGAGCAGTACTTC
TRBJ1-2 - - TRBV5-5 CASSPEPTVPNYGYTF TGTGCCAGCAGCCCAGAACCGACAGTTCCTAACTATGGCTACACCTTC
TRBJ1-2 - many TRBV5-8 CASSLAQGGFYGYTF TGTGCCAGCAGCTTGGCACAGGGAGGGTTCTATGGCTACACCTTC
TRBJ2-7 TRBD1 many TRBV12-3/TRBV12-4 CASSLKGQGISEQYF TGTGCCAGCAGTTTAAAGGGACAGGGGATCTCCGAGCAGTACTTC
TRBJ1-4 - many TRBV4-3 CASSQETNEKLFF TGCGCCAGCAGCCAAGAGACTAATGAAAAACTGTTTTTT
TRBJ1-2 - - TRBV30 CAWTAGLYGYTF TGTGCCTGGACTGCAGGCCTCTATGGCTACACCTTC
TRBJ2-1 TRBD2 many TRBV7-2 CASSLSGRPTYNEQFF TGTGCCAGCAGCTTAAGCGGGAGGCCTACCTACAATGAGCAGTTCTTC
TRBJ2-7 TRBD1 - TRBV6-5 CASSYSRGQGSYEQYF TGTGCCAGCAGTTACTCGAGGGGACAGGGTTCCTACGAGCAGTACTTC
TRBJ1-5 - many TRBV7-2 CASSLARVRRPQHF TGTGCCAGCAGCTTAGCCCGTGTCCGGCGGCCCCAGCATTTT
TRBJ1-2 - many TRBV6-5 CASSSSRHGYTF TGTGCCAGCAGTTCATCCAGGCATGGCTACACCTTC
TRBJ2-1 - many TRBV20-1 CSARDGWGLGQNEQFF TGCAGTGCTAGAGATGGGTGGGGCCTGGGGCAAAATGAGCAGTTCTTC
TRBJ1-1 TRBD1 few TRBV7-4 CASSLRQGMNTEAFF TGTGCCAGCAGCCTCCGACAGGGGATGAACACTGAAGCTTTCTTT
TRBJ1-1 - many TRBV5-4 CASSLAQINTEAFF TGTGCCAGCAGCTTGGCGCAGATAAACACTGAAGCTTTCTTT
TRBJ1-6 - - TRBV7-9 CASSLPGLKDVRLHF TGTGCCAGCAGCTTACCGGGACTGAAAGACGTGCGCCTCCACTTT
TRBJ1-6 - - TRBV28 CASSPGAAPYNSPLHF TGTGCCAGCAGCCCCGGAGCAGCCCCATATAATTCACCCCTCCACTTT
TRBJ2-3 - many TRBV30 CAWGRRRADTQYF TGTGCCTGGGGTAGAAGACGTGCAGATACGCAGTATTTT
TRBJ2-5 TRBD1 many TRBV14 CASSQGTGASQYF TGTGCCAGCAGCCAGGGGACAGGCGCATCCCAGTACTTC
TRBJ1-2 - - TRBV2 CASVPQQDYGYTF TGTGCCAGCGTCCCTCAACAGGACTATGGCTACACCTTC
TRBJ1-4 - many TRBV27 CASSPQGSTNEKLFF TGTGCCAGCAGTCCACAGGGTTCAACTAATGAAAAACTGTTTTTT
TRBJ1-1 - - TRBV18 CASSPETASEAFF TGTGCCAGCTCACCCGAGACAGCTTCTGAAGCTTTCTTT
TRBJ1-1 - many TRBV28 CASRWGHRNTEAFF TGTGCCAGCAGATGGGGACACCGGAACACTGAAGCTTTCTTT
TRBJ1-2 - many TRBV5-1 CASSLSPSGGYTF TGCGCCAGCAGCCTGTCCCCCTCGGGAGGCTACACCTTC
TRBJ1-1 - many TRBV29-1 CSVGGGGTEAFF TGCAGCGTTGGTGGGGGCGGCACTGAAGCTTTCTTT
TRBJ2-7 - many TRBV28 CASTSIRDISYEQYF TGTGCCAGCACCTCGATTAGGGACATCTCCTACGAGCAGTACTTC
TRBJ1-5 TRBD1 - TRBV27 CASGTGLNQPQHF TGTGCCTCCGGGACAGGCCTCAATCAGCCCCAGCATTTT
TRBJ1-5 TRBD1 many TRBV10-2 CASSETTGGNQPQHF TGCGCCAGCAGTGAGACTACAGGGGGCAATCAGCCCCAGCATTTT
TRBJ2-5 - many TRBV11-3 CASSRTNQETQYF TGTGCCAGCAGCCGGACAAACCAAGAGACCCAGTACTTC
TRBJ2-7 - many TRBV28 CASSFKGLSYEQYF TGTGCCAGCAGTTTTAAGGGGTTATCCTACGAGCAGTACTTC
TRBJ1-1 - - TRBV20-1 CSAREVGKGTEAFF TGCAGTGCTAGAGAGGTAGGGAAAGGCACTGAAGCTTTCTTT
TRBJ1-5 TRBD1 many TRBV6-2/TRBV6-3 CASRQGINQPQHF TGTGCCAGCAGACAGGGGATCAATCAGCCCCAGCATTTT
TRBJ2-7 TRBD2 many TRBV15 CATSSRAGESYEQYF TGTGCCACCAGCAGTCGAGCGGGAGAGTCCTACGAGCAGTACTTC
TRBJ1-6 - many TRBV4-3 CASSQDLNPSPLHF TGCGCCAGCAGCCAAGATCTTAATCCTTCACCCCTCCACTTT
TRBJ2-7 - few TRBV15 CATSRVEGPLVIYEQYF TGTGCCACCAGCAGAGTCGAAGGCCCACTAGTTATCTACGAGCAGTACTTC
TRBJ2-1 - - TRBV27 CASSLTAGSNNEQFF TGTGCCAGCAGTTTAACGGCGGGTAGCAACAATGAGCAGTTCTTC
TRBJ2-7 - many TRBV7-9 CASSQQLGEQYF TGTGCCAGCAGCCAGCAACTAGGGGAGCAGTACTTC